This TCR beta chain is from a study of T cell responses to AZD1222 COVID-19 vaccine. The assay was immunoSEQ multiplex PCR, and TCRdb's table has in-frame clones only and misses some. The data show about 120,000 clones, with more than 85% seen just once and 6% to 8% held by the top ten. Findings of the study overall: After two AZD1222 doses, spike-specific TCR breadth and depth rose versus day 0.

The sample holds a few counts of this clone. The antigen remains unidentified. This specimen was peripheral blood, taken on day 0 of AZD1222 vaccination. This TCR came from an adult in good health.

The CDR3: CASSQVGSVLGNTIYF. Here the CDR3 DNA reads TGTGCCAGCAGCCAAGTCGGGTCGGTGTTGGGAAACACCATATATTTT. V is TRBV3-1 (or the pseudogene TRBV3-2) and J is TRBJ1-3; D call uncertain. The germline V gene encodes CDR1 LGHDT and CDR2 YNNKEL (reference sequence). The germline V and J ends were trimmed by 1 base and 4 bases, with 14 bases remaining between them. The CDR3 contains 16 residues.